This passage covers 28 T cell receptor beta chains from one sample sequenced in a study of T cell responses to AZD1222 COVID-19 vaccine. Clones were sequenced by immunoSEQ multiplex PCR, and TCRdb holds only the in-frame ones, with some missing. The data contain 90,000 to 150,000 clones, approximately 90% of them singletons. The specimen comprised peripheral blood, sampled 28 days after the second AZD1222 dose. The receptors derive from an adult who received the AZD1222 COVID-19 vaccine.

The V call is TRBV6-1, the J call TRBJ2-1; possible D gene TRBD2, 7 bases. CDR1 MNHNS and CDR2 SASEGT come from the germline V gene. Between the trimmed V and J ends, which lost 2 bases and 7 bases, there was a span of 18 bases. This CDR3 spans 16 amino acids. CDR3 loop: CASSETGGPSRNEQFF. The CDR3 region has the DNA TGTGCCAGCAGTGAAACCGGGGGGCCCTCACGGAATGAGCAGTTCTTC.

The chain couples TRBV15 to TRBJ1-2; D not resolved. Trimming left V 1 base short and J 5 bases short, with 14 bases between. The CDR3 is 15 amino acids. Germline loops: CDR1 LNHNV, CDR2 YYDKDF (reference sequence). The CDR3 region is CATSRAILNSYGYTF. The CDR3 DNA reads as TGTGCCACCAGCAGAGCGATTCTGAATTCATATGGCTACACCTTC.

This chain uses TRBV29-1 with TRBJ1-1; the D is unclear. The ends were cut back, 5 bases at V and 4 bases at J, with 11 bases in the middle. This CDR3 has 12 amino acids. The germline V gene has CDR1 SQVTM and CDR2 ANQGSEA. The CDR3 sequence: CSVTPVSTEAFF. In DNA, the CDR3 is TGCAGCGTTACTCCGGTATCCACTGAAGCTTTCTTT.

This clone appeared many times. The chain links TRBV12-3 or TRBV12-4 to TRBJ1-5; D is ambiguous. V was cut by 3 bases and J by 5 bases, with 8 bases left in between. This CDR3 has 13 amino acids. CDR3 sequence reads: CASSFLPDQPQHF. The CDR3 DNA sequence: TGTGCCAGCAGTTTCTTGCCTGATCAGCCCCAGCATTTT.

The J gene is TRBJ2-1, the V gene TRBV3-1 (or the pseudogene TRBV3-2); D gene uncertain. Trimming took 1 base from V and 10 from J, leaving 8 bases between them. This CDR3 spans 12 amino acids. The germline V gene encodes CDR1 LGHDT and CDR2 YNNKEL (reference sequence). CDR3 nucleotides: TGTGCCAGCAGCCAAGCCGGGTTAGAGCAGTTCTTC. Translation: CASSQAGLEQFF.

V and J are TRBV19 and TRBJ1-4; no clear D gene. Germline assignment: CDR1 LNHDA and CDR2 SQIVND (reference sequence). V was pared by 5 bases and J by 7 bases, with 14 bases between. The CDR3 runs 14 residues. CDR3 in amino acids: CASSYVSGGEKLFF. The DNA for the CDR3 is TGTGCCAGTAGTTACGTATCTGGAGGTGAAAAACTGTTTTTT.

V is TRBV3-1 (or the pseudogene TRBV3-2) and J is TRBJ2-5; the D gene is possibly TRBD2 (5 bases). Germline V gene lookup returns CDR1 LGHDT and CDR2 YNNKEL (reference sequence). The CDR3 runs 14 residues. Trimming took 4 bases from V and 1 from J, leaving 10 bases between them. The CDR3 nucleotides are TGTGCCAGCAGCCTGCGAGGGCTCCAAGAGACCCAGTACTTC. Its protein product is CASSLRGLQETQYF.

The CDR3 region is CASSQESRGPNEKLFF. Here the CDR3 DNA reads TGCGCCAGCAGCCAAGAATCCAGGGGCCCTAATGAAAAACTGTTTTTT. The gene calls are TRBV4-1 and TRBJ1-4; D may be TRBD1 (6 bases). The germline gives CDR1 MGHRA, CDR2 YSYEKL. The CDR3 runs to 16 residues. The V and J ends lost 0 bases and 3 bases respectively, with 11 bases between them.

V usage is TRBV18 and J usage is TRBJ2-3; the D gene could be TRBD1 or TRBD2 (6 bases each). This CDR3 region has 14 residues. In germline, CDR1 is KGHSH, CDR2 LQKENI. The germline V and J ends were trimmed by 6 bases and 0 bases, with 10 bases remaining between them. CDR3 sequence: CASSLGGSTDTQYF. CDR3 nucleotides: TGTGCCAGCTCCCTAGGGGGGAGCACAGATACGCAGTATTTT.

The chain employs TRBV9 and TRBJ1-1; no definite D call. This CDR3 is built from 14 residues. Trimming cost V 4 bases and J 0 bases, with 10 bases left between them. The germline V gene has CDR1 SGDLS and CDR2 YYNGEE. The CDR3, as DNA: TGTGCCAGCAGCCTTGGGCAGGTGAACACTGAAGCTTTCTTT. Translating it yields CASSLGQVNTEAFF. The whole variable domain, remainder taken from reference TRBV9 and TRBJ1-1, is DSGVTQTPKHLITATGQRVTLRCSPRSGDLSVYWYQQSLDQGLQFLIQYYNGEERAKGNILERFSAQQFPDLHSELNLSSLELGDSALYFCASSLGQVNTEAFFGQGTRLTVV.

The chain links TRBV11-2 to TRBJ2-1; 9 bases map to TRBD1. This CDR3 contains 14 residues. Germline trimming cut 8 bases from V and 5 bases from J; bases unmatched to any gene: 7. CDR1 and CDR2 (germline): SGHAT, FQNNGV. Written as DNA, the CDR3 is TGTGCCAGCCTCCCGGGGACAGGGAACAATGAGCAGTTCTTC. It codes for CASLPGTGNNEQFF.

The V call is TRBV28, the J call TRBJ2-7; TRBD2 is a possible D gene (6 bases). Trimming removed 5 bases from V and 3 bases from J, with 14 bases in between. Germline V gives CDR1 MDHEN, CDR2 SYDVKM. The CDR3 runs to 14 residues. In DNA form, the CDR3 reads TGTGCCAGCAGTCTCCGCCAGGGACTCTACGAGCAGTACTTC. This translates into CASSLRQGLYEQYF.

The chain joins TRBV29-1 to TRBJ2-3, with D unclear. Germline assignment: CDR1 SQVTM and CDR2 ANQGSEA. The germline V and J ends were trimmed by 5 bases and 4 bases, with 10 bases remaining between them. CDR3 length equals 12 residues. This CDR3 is CSVRDSSDTQYF. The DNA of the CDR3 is TGCAGCGTTCGCGACTCCTCAGATACGCAGTATTTT.

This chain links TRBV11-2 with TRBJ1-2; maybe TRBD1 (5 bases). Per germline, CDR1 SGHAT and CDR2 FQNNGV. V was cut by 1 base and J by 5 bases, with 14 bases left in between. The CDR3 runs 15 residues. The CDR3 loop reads CASSLAQGPQYGYTF. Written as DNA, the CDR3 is TGTGCCAGCAGCTTAGCTCAGGGACCCCAGTATGGCTACACCTTC.

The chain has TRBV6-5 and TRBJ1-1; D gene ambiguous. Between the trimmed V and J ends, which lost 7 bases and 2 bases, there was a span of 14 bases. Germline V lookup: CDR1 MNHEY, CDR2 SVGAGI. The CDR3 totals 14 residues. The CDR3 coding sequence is TGTGCCAGCAAATCGGTCCGGGGTAACACTGAAGCTTTCTTT. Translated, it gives CASKSVRGNTEAFF.

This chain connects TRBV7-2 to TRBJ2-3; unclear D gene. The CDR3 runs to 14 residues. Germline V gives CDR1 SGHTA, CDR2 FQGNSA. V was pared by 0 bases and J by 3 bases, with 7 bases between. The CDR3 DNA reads TGTGCCAGCAGCTTAGCGCCGTATACAGATACGCAGTATTTT. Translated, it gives CASSLAPYTDTQYF. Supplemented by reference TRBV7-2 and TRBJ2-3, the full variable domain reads GAGVSQSPSNKVTEKGKDVELRCDPISGHTALYWYRQSLGQGLEFLIYFQGNSAPDKSGLPSDRFSAERTGGSVSTLTIQRTQQEDSAVYLCASSLAPYTDTQYFGPGTRLTVL.

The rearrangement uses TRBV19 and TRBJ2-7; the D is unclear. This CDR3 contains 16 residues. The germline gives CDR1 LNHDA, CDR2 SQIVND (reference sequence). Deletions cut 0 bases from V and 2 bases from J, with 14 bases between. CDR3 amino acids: CASSIDPRRRAYEQYF. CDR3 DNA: TGTGCCAGTAGTATAGATCCCCGACGGAGAGCCTACGAGCAGTACTTC.

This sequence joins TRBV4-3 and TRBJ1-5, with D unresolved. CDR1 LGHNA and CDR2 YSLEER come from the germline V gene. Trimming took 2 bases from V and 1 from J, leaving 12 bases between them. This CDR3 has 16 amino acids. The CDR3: CASSQNILGSNQPQHF. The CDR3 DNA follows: TGCGCCAGCAGCCAAAATATTTTAGGGAGCAATCAGCCCCAGCATTTT.

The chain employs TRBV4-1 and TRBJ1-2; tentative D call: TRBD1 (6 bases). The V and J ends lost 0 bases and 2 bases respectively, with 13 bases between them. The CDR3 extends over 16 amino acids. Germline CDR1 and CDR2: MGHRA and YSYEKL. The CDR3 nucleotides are TGCGCCAGCAGCCAAGATCGGACGGGACAAAACTATGGCTACACCTTC. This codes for CASSQDRTGQNYGYTF.

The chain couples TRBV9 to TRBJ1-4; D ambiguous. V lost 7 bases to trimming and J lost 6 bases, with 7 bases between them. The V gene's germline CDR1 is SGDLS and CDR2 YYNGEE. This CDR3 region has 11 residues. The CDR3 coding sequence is TGTGCCAGCGGGGTGGATGAAAAACTGTTTTTT. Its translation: CASGVDEKLFF.

CDR3 DNA sequence: TGTGCCAGCAGCGTAGGGGGGGGCACTGAAGCTTTCTTT. As protein: CASSVGGGTEAFF. This sequence joins TRBV6-5 and TRBJ1-1; the D gene is possibly TRBD1 (6 bases). V lost 6 bases and J 4 bases, leaving 12 bases between the germline ends. The CDR3 length is 13 residues. Per the germline V gene, CDR1 is MNHEY and CDR2 is SVGAGI.

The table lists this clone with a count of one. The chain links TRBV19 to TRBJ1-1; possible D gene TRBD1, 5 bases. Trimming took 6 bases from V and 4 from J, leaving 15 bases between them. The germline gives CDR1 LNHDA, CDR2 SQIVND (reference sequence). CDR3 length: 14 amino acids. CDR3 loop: CASSTPGLGTEAFF. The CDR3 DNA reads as TGTGCCAGTAGCACCCCAGGGTTGGGCACTGAAGCTTTCTTT.

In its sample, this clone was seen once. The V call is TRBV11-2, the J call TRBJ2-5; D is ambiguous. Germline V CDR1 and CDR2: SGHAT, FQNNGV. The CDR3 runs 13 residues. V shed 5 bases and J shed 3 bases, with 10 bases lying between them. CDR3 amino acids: CASSGWTEETQYF. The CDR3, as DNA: TGTGCCAGCAGCGGATGGACGGAAGAGACCCAGTACTTC.

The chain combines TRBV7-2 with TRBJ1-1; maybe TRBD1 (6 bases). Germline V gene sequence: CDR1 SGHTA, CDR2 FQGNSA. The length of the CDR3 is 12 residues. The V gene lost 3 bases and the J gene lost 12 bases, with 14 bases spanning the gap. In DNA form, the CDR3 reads TGTGCCAGCAGCTTTAAACAGGGAATAACTTTCTTT. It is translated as CASSFKQGITFF.

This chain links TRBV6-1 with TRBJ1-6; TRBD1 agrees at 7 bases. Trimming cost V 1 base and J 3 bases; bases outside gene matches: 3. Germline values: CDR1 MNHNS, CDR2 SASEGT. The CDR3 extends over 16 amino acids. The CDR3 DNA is TGTGCCAGCAGTGAAGACCCAGGGGGCTATAATTCACCCCTCCACTTT. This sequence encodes CASSEDPGGYNSPLHF.

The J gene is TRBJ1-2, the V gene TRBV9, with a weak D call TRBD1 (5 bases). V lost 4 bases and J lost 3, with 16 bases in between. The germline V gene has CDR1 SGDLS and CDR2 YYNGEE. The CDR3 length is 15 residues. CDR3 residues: CASSPGTAGDYGYTF. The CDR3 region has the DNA TGTGCCAGCAGCCCCGGGACGGCGGGGGACTATGGCTACACCTTC.

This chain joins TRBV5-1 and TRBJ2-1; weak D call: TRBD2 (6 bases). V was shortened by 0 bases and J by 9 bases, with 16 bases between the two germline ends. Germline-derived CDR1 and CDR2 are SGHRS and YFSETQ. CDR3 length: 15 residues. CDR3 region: CASSLETSRGGEQFF. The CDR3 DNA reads TGCGCCAGCAGCTTGGAAACCTCCCGGGGAGGTGAGCAGTTCTTC.

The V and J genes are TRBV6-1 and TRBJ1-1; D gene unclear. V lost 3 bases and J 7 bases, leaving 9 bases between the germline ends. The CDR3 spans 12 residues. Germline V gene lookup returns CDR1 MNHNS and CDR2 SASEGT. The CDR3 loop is CASSDWLGEAFF. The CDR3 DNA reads TGTGCCAGCAGTGATTGGTTAGGTGAAGCTTTCTTT.